A single sample gave rise to the 27 T cell receptor beta chains below, sequenced in a study of long-term antiretroviral therapy in people with HIV. The libraries were made with immunoSEQ v3.0 at survey level. Sequencing was performed with immunoSEQ multiplex PCR; in TCRdb, only in-frame clones are kept and a portion is missing. The data show more than 15,000 clones, roughly 79% seen once. This specimen consisted of unsorted PBMCs, obtained 2.3 years after starting antiretroviral therapy. The receptors originated from a middle-aged woman with HIV.

The genes are TRBV18 and TRBJ2-1; D unclear. Deletions cut 1 base from V and 4 bases from J, with 11 bases between. This CDR3 spans 15 amino acids. Germline-derived CDR1 and CDR2 are KGHSH and LQKENI. The CDR3 DNA follows: TGTGCCAGCTCACCACTAAATGGAGTATACAATGAGCAGTTCTTC. Translating it yields CASSPLNGVYNEQFF. Full variable domain (remainder filled in from reference TRBV18 and TRBJ2-1): NAGVMQNPRHLVRRRGQEARLRCSPMKGHSHVYWYRQLPEEGLKFMVYLQKENIIDESGMPKERFSAEFPKEGPSILRIQQVVRGDSAAYFCASSPLNGVYNEQFFGPGTRLTVL.

The chain couples TRBV9 to TRBJ2-5; TRBD2 matches at 13 bases. The end of the DNA is better explained by TRBJ2-7, so the J call may be wrong. This CDR3 is built from 17 residues. Per the germline V gene, CDR1 is SGDLS and CDR2 is YYNGEE. The CDR3 nucleotides are TGTGCCAGCAGCTCACTTCCTCTACTAGCGGGAGGGCACGAGCAGTACTTC. The encoded protein is CASSSLPLLAGGHEQYF.

The gene calls are TRBV4-1 and TRBJ1-2; 7 bases are a match to TRBD1. Trimming removed 4 bases from V and 3 bases from J; junction bases left unmatched: 5. Germline-derived CDR1 and CDR2 are MGHRA and YSYEKL. The CDR3 covers 14 residues. In nucleotides, the CDR3 is TGCGCCAGCAGCCTCTCGGGGACAGACTATGGCTACACCTTC. This encodes CASSLSGTDYGYTF.

The chain employs TRBV6-5 and TRBJ2-1, with 8 bases that match TRBD2. The V and J ends lost 7 bases and 4 bases, in that order; junction bases with no gene match: 9. The CDR3 has 15 residues. Germline CDR1 and CDR2: MNHEY and SVGAGI. The CDR3 loop reads CASTARGRQYNEQFF. Written as DNA, the CDR3 is TGTGCCAGCACCGCCCGCGGGAGGCAATACAATGAGCAGTTCTTC.

V gene TRBV5-1 combines with J gene TRBJ2-1; D is ambiguous. Germline V gives CDR1 SGHRS, CDR2 YFSETQ. V lost 3 bases and J lost 0, with 10 bases in between. The CDR3 has 15 amino acids. The CDR3 bases are TGCGCCAGCAGCTCCAGCGTAAGCTCCTACAATGAGCAGTTCTTC. Protein product: CASSSSVSSYNEQFF.

This rearrangement joins TRBV19 to TRBJ2-3; 15 nucleotides agree with TRBD2. Germline assignment: CDR1 LNHDA and CDR2 SQIVND (reference sequence). The CDR3 is made up of 18 amino acids. V lost 5 bases and J lost 0; bases outside the gene matches: 6. The CDR3 is CASSRTSGRATSTDTQYF. CDR3 DNA sequence: TGTGCCAGTAGTCGGACTAGCGGGAGGGCAACTAGCACAGATACGCAGTATTTT. The whole variable domain, remainder taken from reference TRBV19 and TRBJ2-3, is DGGITQSPKYLFRKEGQNVTLSCEQNLNHDAMYWYRQDPGQGLRLIYYSQIVNDFQKGDIAEGYSVSREKKESFPLTVTSAQKNPTAFYLCASSRTSGRATSTDTQYFGPGTRLTVL.

The V gene is TRBV4-1, the J gene TRBJ1-2; D not resolved. Germline V gene data show CDR1 as MGHRA and CDR2 as YSYEKL. Trimming stripped 0 bases from V and 3 bases from J, with 8 bases between. This CDR3 has 14 residues. The CDR3 loop reads CASSQDRTYYGYTF. In DNA form, the CDR3 reads TGCGCCAGCAGCCAAGATCGTACCTACTATGGCTACACCTTC.

This chain connects TRBV9 to TRBJ2-7; perhaps TRBD2 as D (6 bases). Germline CDR1 SGDLS, CDR2 YYNGEE. Trimming left V 0 bases short and J 2 bases short, with 9 bases between. The CDR3 has 14 amino acids. Here the CDR3 reads CASSVAGDTYEQYF. In DNA form, the CDR3 reads TGTGCCAGCAGCGTAGCGGGAGACACCTACGAGCAGTACTTC.

The chain combines TRBV7-2 with TRBJ1-4; D is ambiguous. The CDR3 is 14 residues long. The germline V gene encodes CDR1 SGHTA and CDR2 FQGNSA. Trimming pared 3 bases from V and 6 bases from J, leaving 11 bases between. The CDR3 DNA sequence: TGTGCCAGCAGCTTCTCCTTCTGGGATGAAAAACTGTTTTTT. Protein product: CASSFSFWDEKLFF.

This clone showed up just once. This rearrangement joins TRBV2 to TRBJ1-4; D is perhaps TRBD1 (5 bases). Germline V CDR1 and CDR2: SNHLY, FYNNEI. The V and J ends lost 8 bases and 0 bases respectively, with 13 bases between them. The CDR3 has 15 amino acids. CDR3 nucleotides: TGTGCCAGCCGGGGGGTAGACGCAACTAATGAAAAACTGTTTTTT. Amino acids: CASRGVDATNEKLFF.

This clone appeared once. The chain employs TRBV6-6 and TRBJ1-1; D is uncertain. Germline values: CDR1 MNHNY, CDR2 SVGAGI (reference sequence). There are 12 residues in the CDR3. The V end was cut by 2 bases, the J end by 7 bases, with 8 bases between. CDR3 amino acids: CASSYTYNEAFF. The DNA for the CDR3 is TGTGCCAGCAGTTACACCTACAATGAAGCTTTCTTT.

The chain links TRBV6-5 to TRBJ2-7, with a weak D call TRBD1 (6 bases). CDR3 length: 14 residues. With 2 bases removed from V and 6 bases from J, the gap between germline ends came to 14 bases. Germline V gene sequence: CDR1 MNHEY, CDR2 SVGAGI. CDR3 sequence (DNA): TGTGCCAGCAGTTACCGACAGGACTTTACCGAGCAGTACTTC. Protein product: CASSYRQDFTEQYF.

CDR3 in DNA: TGTGCCATCAGTCCGGACACCTACCGCGATGAGCAGTTCTTC. As protein: CAISPDTYRDEQFF. The V and J genes are TRBV10-3 and TRBJ2-1; the D gene is possibly TRBD1 (5 bases). Germline assignment: CDR1 ENHRY and CDR2 SYGVKD. The CDR3 extends over 14 amino acids. Trimming stripped 5 bases from V and 8 bases from J, with 16 bases between.

This clone has just a few counts. The chain is built from TRBV2 and TRBJ1-1; D remains ambiguous. In germline, CDR1 is SNHLY, CDR2 FYNNEI. With 3 bases removed from V and 3 bases from J, the gap between germline ends came to 2 bases. The CDR3 totals 11 residues. The CDR3 nucleotides are TGTGCCAGCAGTGACCACACTGAAGCTTTCTTT. This gives the protein CASSDHTEAFF.

CDR3 in DNA: TGCGCCAGCAGCTACCCTGGGGGTCCCGAGCAGTACTTC. Amino acid sequence: CASSYPGGPEQYF. The V gene is TRBV5-1, the J gene TRBJ2-7; either TRBD1 or TRBD2 may fit D (5 bases each). This CDR3 region has 13 residues. Looked up from germline, CDR1 is SGHRS and CDR2 is YFSETQ. Trimming cost V 3 bases and J 6 bases, with 13 bases left between them.

The rearrangement joins TRBV5-1 to TRBJ2-3; 13 bases are a match to TRBD2. From germline, CDR1 is SGHRS and CDR2 YFSETQ. The CDR3 runs 15 residues. V gave up 4 bases and J gave up 6 bases; unmatched junction bases: 5. The CDR3 spells CASSRTSGGYDTQYF. CDR3 coding DNA: TGCGCCAGCAGCCGGACTAGCGGGGGATACGATACGCAGTATTTT.

This chain joins TRBV6-1 and TRBJ2-2; tentative D call: TRBD1 (6 bases). Germline V CDR1 and CDR2: MNHNS, SASEGT. CDR3 length equals 15 residues. V was pared by 0 bases and J by 4 bases, with 9 bases between. CDR3 loop: CASSEAYRVTGELFF. The CDR3 DNA is TGTGCCAGCAGTGAAGCCTACAGGGTCACCGGGGAGCTGTTTTTT.

This clone was seen a few times. The chain couples TRBV9 to TRBJ2-7; either TRBD1 or TRBD2 may fit D (5 bases each). The CDR3 runs 15 residues. The germline V gene has CDR1 SGDLS and CDR2 YYNGEE. V lost 0 bases and J 6 bases, leaving 16 bases between the germline ends. The CDR3 region is CASSVGPGTFREQYF. The CDR3 DNA reads as TGTGCCAGCAGCGTAGGCCCAGGGACCTTCCGCGAGCAGTACTTC.

V is TRBV5-1 and J is TRBJ1-1; TRBD1 aligns across 7 bases. Germline CDR1 and CDR2: SGHRS and YFSETQ. The ends lost 4 bases at V and 4 bases at J; junction bases unmatched: 10. CDR3 length: 15 amino acids. DNA of the CDR3: TGCGCCAGCAGCACAATGACGACAGGGACCACTGAAGCTTTCTTT. Translation gives CASSTMTTGTTEAFF.

The chain joins TRBV14 to TRBJ2-2; tentatively, D is TRBD1 (5 bases). The length of the CDR3 is 18 residues. Trimming removed 0 bases at V and 0 bases at J, with 14 bases between. Germline values: CDR1 SGHDN, CDR2 FVKESK. The CDR3 DNA reads as TGTGCCAGCAGCCAAGAAATTAGGGGCGGCGCGAACACCGGGGAGCTGTTTTTT. This translates into CASSQEIRGGANTGELFF.

The CDR3 region is CNGGGAFF. As DNA, the CDR3 is TGCAATGGAGGGGGGGCTTTCTTT. The rearrangement links TRBV29-1 to TRBJ1-1; a weak D match, TRBD1 (6 bases). The CDR3 runs to 8 residues. Germline values: CDR1 SQVTM, CDR2 ANQGSEA. Complete variable domain (other parts from reference TRBV29-1 and TRBJ1-1): SAVISQKPSRDICQRGTSLTIQCQVDSQVTMMFWYRQQPGQSLTLIATANQGSEATYESGFVIDKFPISRPNLTFSTLTVSNMSPEDSSIYLCNGGGAFFGQGTRLTVV.

The chain uses TRBV7-9 and TRBJ1-3, with D possibly TRBD1 on 6 matching bases. The CDR3 contains 17 residues. Germline values: CDR1 SEHNR, CDR2 FQNEAQ (reference sequence). The V end lost 1 base, the J end lost 1 base, and 14 bases lay between the germline ends. The CDR3 DNA is TGTGCCAGCAGCTTAGGGACTCCGGGACATTCTGGAAACACCATATATTTT. This sequence encodes CASSLGTPGHSGNTIYF. The variable domain in full, completed from reference TRBV7-9 and TRBJ1-3, reads DTGVSQNPRHKITKRGQNVTFRCDPISEHNRLYWYRQTLGQGPEFLTYFQNEAQLEKSRLLSDRFSAERPKGSFSTLEIQRTEQGDSAMYLCASSLGTPGHSGNTIYFGEGSWLTVV.

This clone was recorded only once. V and J are TRBV10-3 and TRBJ1-2, with 8 bases lining up with TRBD1. Germline V CDR1 and CDR2: ENHRY, SYGVKD. The CDR3 has 16 amino acids. The V and J ends lost 5 bases and 1 base, in that order; junction bases with no gene match: 9. The DNA of the CDR3 is TGTGCCATCAGTAGGGGGTCGACAGGGGATAACTATGGCTACACCTTC. It encodes CAISRGSTGDNYGYTF.

The chain couples TRBV7-9 to TRBJ1-4; TRBD1 is a possible D gene (5 bases). CDR1 and CDR2 from the germline V gene are SEHNR and FQNEAQ (reference sequence). The CDR3 runs to 14 residues. Trimming took off 5 bases at V and 4 bases at J, with 11 bases between the two ends. The CDR3 bases are TGTGCCAGCAGCCCCAGGGAGAATAATGAAAAACTGTTTTTT. This sequence encodes CASSPRENNEKLFF.

The gene calls are TRBV7-9 and TRBJ1-2; 9 positions match TRBD1. Germline-derived CDR1 and CDR2 are SEHNR and FQNEAQ (reference sequence). V was pared by 1 base and J by 2 bases, with 2 bases of the junction left unmatched. The CDR3 runs 15 residues. DNA for the CDR3: TGTGCCAGCAGCTTAGGACAGGGGGAGAACTATGGCTACACCTTC. Its translation is CASSLGQGENYGYTF.

This chain uses TRBV7-9 with TRBJ2-7, with 7 bases that match TRBD1. Germline V CDR1 and CDR2: SEHNR, FQNEAQ (reference sequence). V trimming: 5 bases; J trimming: 6 bases; junction bases outside the gene matches: 13. The CDR3 length is 15 residues. In DNA, the CDR3 is TGTGCCAGCAGCCCGCAGGGGGACCCTACGGGCGAGCAGTACTTC. Amino acid sequence: CASSPQGDPTGEQYF.

This chain uses TRBV19 with TRBJ1-2, with 9 bases aligning to TRBD1. Germline loops: CDR1 LNHDA, CDR2 SQIVND (reference sequence). Losses at the gene ends were 2 bases for V and 0 bases for J; bases not matched to a gene: 4. The CDR3 has 16 residues. CDR3 bases: TGTGCCAGTAGTATATCTGGGACAGGGACTAACTATGGCTACACCTTC. It encodes CASSISGTGTNYGYTF.